These T cell receptor beta chains were read from a single sample in a study of OX40 agonist ivuxolimab in advanced cancers. Clones were read by immunoSEQ multiplex PCR, and TCRdb kept only the in-frame ones, dropping some. The table lists about 38,000 clones, 70% to 85% of them singletons. The material sequenced was CD4+ or CD8+ T cells sorted from blood, taken in a trial of the OX40 agonist ivuxolimab. These TCRs come from an adult with an advanced solid tumor such as melanoma, head and neck, liver or kidney cancer. Each CDR3 is given without its conserved first and last residue.

j_gene,v_gene,CDR3aa
TRBJ2-7,TRBV7-8,ASSLGPTSSGGGDEQY
TRBJ2-5,TRBV7-2,ASSWRTTGSRETQY
TRBJ2-2,TRBV11-2,ASSLRLAGAANTGELF
TRBJ2-5,TRBV20-1,SAREGETQY
TRBJ2-7,TRBV5-1,ASSRTGPYEQY
TRBJ1-5,TRBV30,AWSGLRGSGNQPQH
TRBJ1-2,TRBV28,ASSSGSTGQFGYT
TRBJ2-2,TRBV28,ASRALRTGANTGELF
TRBJ2-1,TRBV5-5,ASSLDTVSYNEQF
TRBJ2-7,TRBV10-3,AISELAYEQY
TRBJ1-2,TRBV10-2,AGAGQRYGYT
TRBJ1-5,TRBV19,ASSVGRYSNQPQH
TRBJ1-2,TRBV29-1,SVSGVGYGYT
TRBJ2-7,TRBV6-5,ASSPRQVRNEQY
TRBJ1-4,TRBV16,ASSQSRVEKLF
TRBJ1-2,TRBV5-5,ASSNGGQLYGYT
TRBJ2-7,TRBV28,ITGRADEQY
TRBJ2-4,TRBV28,ASRMGGAGGLNIQY
TRBJ2-3,TRBV7-9,ASSLGTSGRATDTQY
TRBJ1-5,TRBV7-9,ASSLGRGDNQPQH
TRBJ2-5,TRBV25-1,ASRWGAEETQY
TRBJ1-4,TRBV4-1,ASSAPRRNLGKLF
TRBJ1-1,TRBV6-1,ASSEAHSGTSGAEAF
TRBJ1-5,TRBV19,ASSITGGGNQPQH
TRBJ2-7,TRBV21-1,ASGTGYPNEQY
TRBJ1-4,TRBV6-5,ASSYRGREKLF
TRBJ1-5,TRBV27,ASSFQSNQPQH
TRBJ1-1,TRBV7-9,ASSLGDRVIRNTEAF
TRBJ1-2,TRBV28,ASSPQGRGYT
TRBJ1-2,TRBV19,ASSRAPKGYT
TRBJ1-1,TRBV9,ASSDDRGGDTEAF
TRBJ1-2,TRBV28,ASSLYDRVYGYT
-,TRBV7-2,ASSLGRGSYEQY
TRBJ1-2,TRBV27,ASSPGTENNYGYT
TRBJ2-5,TRBV10-3,AISAQGTRETQY
TRBJ1-5,TRBV7-8,ASSLSTLGTQPQH
TRBJ2-3,TRBV5-1,ASSFRVTGAITDTQY
TRBJ1-1,TRBV5-1,ASSLGTGLNTEAF
TRBJ1-6,TRBV5-1,ASSFDLVSAPLH
TRBJ1-1,TRBV28,AVRGTGTEAF
TRBJ2-7,TRBV28,ASSLAGGPEWEQY
TRBJ2-3,TRBV5-1,ASSPFGQFTDTQY
TRBJ1-1,TRBV28,ASSFPQGAGTEAF
TRBJ2-1,TRBV25-1,ASSELSANNNEQF
TRBJ1-1,TRBV19,ASSMGLQRVNTEAF
TRBJ1-4,TRBV2,ASSSRTDHEKLF
TRBJ1-4,TRBV9,ASSVSGTSNEKLF
TRBJ2-1,TRBV5-1,ASSLLQGLNEQF
TRBJ2-5,TRBV7-9,ASSLQETQY
TRBJ2-2,TRBV6-5,ASSGDSANTGELF
TRBJ2-5,TRBV5-1,ASSPGQEGETQY
TRBJ1-1,TRBV6-4,ASRRTSNTEAF
TRBJ2-7,TRBV5-1,ASSLADRAGEQY
-,TRBV28,ASSLWGGVYEQY